The 4 T cell receptor beta chains below come from one sample, sequenced in a study of early T cells in non-severe SARS-CoV-2 infection (dated by TCRdb to 2020 to 2023). Libraries came from 5' RACE. For sequencing, a NextSeq 500 was employed. Using fastp trimming at Q25 and MiXCR clonotype assembly, TCRdb reanalyzed the public sequencing data and kept in-frame beta chains. Each CDR3 protein appears once, grouped with its most common genes and DNA. Counted in this sample were 80,000 to 95,000 distinct CDR3 sequences; 14% to 15% of them appeared once. Approximately 0.5% of the sample is in the top ten clones. The sample was whole blood. The receptor set was obtained from an adult who was a healthcare worker with PCR-confirmed SARS-CoV-2 infection or an uninfected control (not recorded which).

The chain carries TRBV15 and TRBJ1-3; D may be TRBD1 (5 bases). The V end was cut by 1 base, the J end by 2 bases, with 9 bases between. Per the germline V gene, CDR1 is LNHNV and CDR2 is YYDKDF (reference sequence). The CDR3 extends over 15 amino acids. The CDR3 region is CATSRGGGTGNTIYF. In nucleotides, the CDR3 is TGTGCCACCAGCAGAGGTGGGGGGACTGGAAACACCATATATTTT.

This chain connects TRBV7-6 to TRBJ2-1, with 11 bases lining up with TRBD2. The germline gives CDR1 SGHVS, CDR2 FNYEAQ. CDR3 size: 18 residues. V lost 1 base and J lost 0; bases outside the gene matches: 5. Written as DNA, the CDR3 is TGTGCCAGCAGCTTAGAGGCTAGCGGGGGGAGCTCCTACAATGAGCAGTTCTTC. The encoded protein is CASSLEASGGSSYNEQFF.

This chain links TRBV9 with TRBJ1-6; a possible D gene is TRBD1 (5 bases). V was clipped by 0 bases and J by 5 bases, with 15 bases between them. The length of the CDR3 is 17 residues. Germline assignment: CDR1 SGDLS and CDR2 YYNGEE. The chain's CDR3 is CASSVAQARFNNSPLHF. The CDR3, as DNA: TGTGCCAGCAGCGTAGCACAGGCTCGCTTTAATAATTCACCCCTCCACTTT.

As to this clonotype: The junction departs from germline at one end; a sequencing error may be responsible. The rearrangement uses TRBV30 and TRBJ1-2; the D is unclear. Germline V gene sequence: CDR1 GTSNPN, CDR2 SVGIG (reference sequence). The CDR3 contains 14 residues. As DNA, the CDR3 is TGTGCCTGGAGTGTATCCAGCCTCTCTTATGCCTACACCTTC. It is translated as CAWSVSSLSYAYTF.